This is a list of T cell receptor beta chains from one sample in a study of blood T cell repertoires in COVID-19. Using immunoSEQ multiplex PCR, the repertoire was profiled, and TCRdb retains in-frame clones only, with some absent. The repertoire has 300,000 or so clones, 80% to 95% of them found once; the top ten carry about 2.2%. Sequences were obtained from peripheral blood. The receptors originated from a woman aged 30 to 39 with COVID-19, enrolled during active disease. The CDR3 runs from the conserved cysteine through the conserved F or W. A D gene is named only where the DNA matches it firmly. The size entry is marked missing in some rows and otherwise reads once, few, many or a size class.

d_call	j_call	clone_size	v_call	cdr3_nt	cdr3_aa
TRBD2	TRBJ2-3	-	TRBV5-4	TGTGCCAGCAGCCCGCTAGCACCGGGGGGGTCAGATACGCAGTATTTT	CASSPLAPGGSDTQYF
-	TRBJ2-7	-	TRBV27	TGTGCCAGCAGTTCCAGTATCAGGGGTAGGTACGAGCAGTACTTC	CASSSSIRGRYEQYF
-	TRBJ2-7	-	TRBV5-4	TGTGCCAGCAGCCCGAACGGAGGGCCACTCTCCTACGAGCAGTACTTC	CASSPNGGPLSYEQYF
TRBD1	TRBJ1-2	-	TRBV4-1	TGCGCCAGCAGCCAAGAGGAAATAGGGGGCACCTATGGCTACACCTTC	CASSQEEIGGTYGYTF
-	TRBJ2-5	-	TRBV30	TGTGCCTGTGGTGAGCGCCAGACCCAGTACTTC	CACGERQTQYF
-	TRBJ2-1	-	TRBV11-2	TGTGCCAGCAGCTCCCTCAATGAGCAGTTCTTC	CASSSLNEQFF
TRBD2	TRBJ2-1	-	TRBV11-3	TGTGCCAGCAGCATCACTAGCGGGAGTGTGCGTGAGCAGTTCTTC	CASSITSGSVREQFF
-	TRBJ1-1	-	TRBV6-2/TRBV6-3	TGTGCCAGCAGCCCTACGGGGGAGTGGGGAAGAGGTGGTGAAGCTTTCTTT	CASSPTGEWGRGGEAFF
TRBD1	TRBJ1-1	-	TRBV5-1	TGCGCCAGCAGCCAAGGGACTTTACCGGGACAGTTTTCTGAAGCTTTCTTT	CASSQGTLPGQFSEAFF
-	TRBJ1-6	few	TRBV30	TGTGCCTGGGGACGGTGGAGGAATTCACCCCTCCACTTT	CAWGRWRNSPLHF
TRBD2	TRBJ2-3	-	TRBV6-5	TGTGCCAGCAGTTACTCGAGCGGGGGGCAGTTGGATACGCAGTATTTT	CASSYSSGGQLDTQYF
TRBD1	TRBJ1-2	-	TRBV29-1	TGCAGCGTAGGACAGGGAGACTATGGCTACACCTTC	CSVGQGDYGYTF
TRBD1	TRBJ1-5	-	TRBV2	TGTGCCAGCAGGGGGACAGGGAACAATCAGCCCCAGCATTTT	CASRGTGNNQPQHF
-	TRBJ1-6	-	TRBV5-6	TGTGCCAGCAGCGCCGGGAGCGAAGGTTCACCCCTCCACTTT	CASSAGSEGSPLHF
TRBD1	TRBJ2-2	-	TRBV5-1	TGCGCCAGCAGCCTGGGACAGCCTACCGGGGAGCTGTTTTTT	CASSLGQPTGELFF
TRBD1	TRBJ1-5	-	TRBV30	TGTGCCTGGAGTTCGGACAGGGTGGCTCAGCCCCAGCATTTT	CAWSSDRVAQPQHF
TRBD1	TRBJ1-2	-	TRBV3-1/TRBV3-2	TGTGCCAGCAGCCAAGCAACGACAGGGTGGAACTATGGCTACACCTTC	CASSQATTGWNYGYTF
-	TRBJ1-5	-	TRBV6-1	TGTGCCAGCAGTGACGGACAGCTATATAGCAATCAGCCCCAGCATTTT	CASSDGQLYSNQPQHF
-	TRBJ1-1	-	TRBV2	TGTGCCAGCAGTGAAAGGCAGGGGAACACTGAAGCTTTCTTT	CASSERQGNTEAFF
TRBD1	TRBJ1-3	-	TRBV7-9	TGTGCCGTATACCCAGGGGGACCTTCCCCAGGAAACACCATATATTTT	CAVYPGGPSPGNTIYF
-	TRBJ2-7	-	TRBV29-1	TGCAGCGTTGCAAAGGGGAACTACGAGCAGTACTTC	CSVAKGNYEQYF
TRBD1	TRBJ1-2	once	TRBV5-6	TGTGCCAGCAGCTTAGGCGGGACAGTGGGCGACTATGGCTACACCTTC	CASSLGGTVGDYGYTF
-	TRBJ2-1	once	TRBV6-2/TRBV6-3	TGTGCCAGCAGTTATCTCCTAGCTGCTTACAATGAGCAGTTCTTC	CASSYLLAAYNEQFF
-	TRBJ2-3	-	TRBV10-1	TGCGCCAGCAGTGATGCAGGCTATACGCAGTATTTT	CASSDAGYTQYF
TRBD2	TRBJ2-3	-	TRBV11-2	TGTGCCAGCAGCTTATACCCTTCTAGCGGGAGCCCAGATACGCAGTATTTT	CASSLYPSSGSPDTQYF
TRBD1	TRBJ1-1	once	TRBV6-5	TGTGCCAGCAGTCCGACAGGGGTGAACACTGAAGCTTTCTTT	CASSPTGVNTEAFF
-	TRBJ1-5	-	TRBV6-1	TGTGCCAGCAGTGAAGCCCGAGTTCAGCCCCAGCATTTT	CASSEARVQPQHF
-	TRBJ1-2	-	TRBV19	TGTGCCAGTAGTACCGGGAGTAACTATGGCTACACCTTC	CASSTGSNYGYTF
TRBD1	TRBJ1-2	-	TRBV12-3/TRBV12-4	TGTGCCAGCACCCCGGGACAGGGAGGTGGCTACACCTTC	CASTPGQGGGYTF
-	TRBJ2-2	-	TRBV12-3/TRBV12-4	TGTGCCAGCAGAAAGCTTTCCGCCGGGGAGCTGTTTTTT	CASRKLSAGELFF
TRBD2	TRBJ2-7	-	TRBV3-1/TRBV3-2	TGTGCCAGCAGCCCTGGGGCTAGCGGCCAATACGAGCAGTACTTC	CASSPGASGQYEQYF
-	TRBJ2-5	-	TRBV10-2	TGCGCCAGCAGTGTGGGGGCAGGAGAGACCCAGTACTTC	CASSVGAGETQYF